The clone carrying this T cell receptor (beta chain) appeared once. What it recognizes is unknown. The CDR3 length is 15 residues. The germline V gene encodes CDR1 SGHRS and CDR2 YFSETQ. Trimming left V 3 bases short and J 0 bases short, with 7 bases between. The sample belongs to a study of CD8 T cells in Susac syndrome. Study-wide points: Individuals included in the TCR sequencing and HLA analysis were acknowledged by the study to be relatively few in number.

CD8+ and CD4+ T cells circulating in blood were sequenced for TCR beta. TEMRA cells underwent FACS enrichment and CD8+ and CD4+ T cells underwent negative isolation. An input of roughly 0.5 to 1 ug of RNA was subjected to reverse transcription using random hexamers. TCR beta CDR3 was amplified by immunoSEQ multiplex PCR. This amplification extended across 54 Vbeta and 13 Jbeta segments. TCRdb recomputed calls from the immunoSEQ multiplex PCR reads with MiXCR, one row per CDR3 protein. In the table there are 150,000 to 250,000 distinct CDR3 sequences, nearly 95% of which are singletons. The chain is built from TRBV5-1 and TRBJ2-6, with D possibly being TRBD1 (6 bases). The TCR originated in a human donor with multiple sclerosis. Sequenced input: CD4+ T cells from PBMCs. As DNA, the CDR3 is TGCGCCAGCAGCTCGACAGGCTCTGGGGCCAACGTCCTGACTTTC. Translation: CASSSTGSGANVLTF.